This is a list of T cell receptor beta chains from one sample in a study of shared clonotypes between healthy human individuals. TCRdb's table, derived via immunoSEQ multiplex PCR, lists solely in-frame clones and lacks some. The table includes over 400,000 clones, approximately 78% detected once. The sequenced material came from PBMCs. The origin of the receptors is a woman aged 40 to 50 in good health. Some clones in this sample may be carry-over from other donors' samples. CDR3s include the opening cysteine and the closing phenylalanine or tryptophan. A D gene is named only where the DNA matches it firmly. Expanded clones are given a class, and other clones once, few, many or no size at all.

V gene	D gene	J gene	clone size	CDR3 protein	CDR3 DNA
TRBV7-3	TRBD2	TRBJ2-1	-	CASSPPGGEQFF	TGTGCCAGCAGCCCGCCGGGGGGTGAGCAGTTCTTC
TRBV10-3	TRBD2	TRBJ2-7	-	CAIRLALSSYEQYF	TGTGCCATCAGACTAGCGTTATCGTCCTACGAGCAGTACTTC
TRBV9	TRBD1	TRBJ2-2	-	CASSVSGQGDPGELFF	TGTGCCAGCAGCGTATCAGGACAGGGGGATCCCGGGGAGCTGTTTTTT
TRBV5-1	TRBD1	TRBJ1-2	-	CASSDGQGRYGYTF	TGCGCCAGCAGCGATGGACAGGGCAGGTATGGCTACACCTTC
TRBV9	-	TRBJ2-7	once	CASSVRRDTAEQYF	TGTGCCAGCAGTGTGCGGCGGGATACGGCCGAGCAGTACTTC
TRBV4-3	-	TRBJ1-3	-	CASSQDRVPPSGNTIYF	TGCGCCAGCAGCCAAGACCGGGTCCCTCCCTCTGGAAACACCATATATTTT
TRBV5-5	-	TRBJ2-7	-	CASSLEGTRGREQYF	TGTGCCAGCAGCTTGGAAGGCACAAGGGGCCGCGAGCAGTACTTC
TRBV5-1	TRBD1	TRBJ2-7	-	CASSMGTGGYEQYF	TGCGCCAGCAGCATGGGGACAGGGGGCTACGAGCAGTACTTC
TRBV30	-	TRBJ1-4	-	CAWSVDWGNNEKLFF	TGTGCCTGGAGTGTAGATTGGGGGAACAATGAAAAACTGTTTTTT
TRBV5-4	-	TRBJ2-2	-	CASSYELAAGGTGELFF	TGTGCCAGCAGCTACGAACTAGCGGCAGGGGGGACCGGGGAGCTGTTTTTT
TRBV7-2	-	TRBJ1-3	-	CASSLDLNTIYF	TGTGCCAGCAGCTTAGACCTAAACACCATATATTTT
TRBV28	-	TRBJ1-4	once	CASRRRAGDLYEKLFF	TGTGCCAGCAGGCGCAGGGCAGGGGATTTGTACGAAAAACTGTTTTTT
TRBV2	-	TRBJ2-7	-	CASSEWQGRDEQYF	TGTGCCAGCAGTGAGTGGCAGGGCCGAGACGAGCAGTACTTC